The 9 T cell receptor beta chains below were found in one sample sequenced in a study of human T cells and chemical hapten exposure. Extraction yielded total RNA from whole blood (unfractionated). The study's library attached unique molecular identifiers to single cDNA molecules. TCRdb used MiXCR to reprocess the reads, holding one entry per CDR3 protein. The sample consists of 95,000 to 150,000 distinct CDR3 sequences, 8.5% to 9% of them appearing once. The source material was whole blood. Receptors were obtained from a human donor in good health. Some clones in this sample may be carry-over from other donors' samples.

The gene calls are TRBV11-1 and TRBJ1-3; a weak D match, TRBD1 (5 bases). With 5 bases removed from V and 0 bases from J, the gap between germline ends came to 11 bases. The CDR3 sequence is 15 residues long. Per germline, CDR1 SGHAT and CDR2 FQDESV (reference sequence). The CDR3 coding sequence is TGTGCCAGCAGCCCAGACAGATCCTCTGGAAACACCATATATTTT. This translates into CASSPDRSSGNTIYF. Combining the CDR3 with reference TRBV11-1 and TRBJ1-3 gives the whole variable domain EAEVAQSPRYKITEKSQAVAFWCDPISGHATLYWYRQILGQGPELLVQFQDESVVDDSQLPKDRFSAERLKGVDSTLKIQPAELGDSAMYLCASSPDRSSGNTIYFGEGSWLTVV.

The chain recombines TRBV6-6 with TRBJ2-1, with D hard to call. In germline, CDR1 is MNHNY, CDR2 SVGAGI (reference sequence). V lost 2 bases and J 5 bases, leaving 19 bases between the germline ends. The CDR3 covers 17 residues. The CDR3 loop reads CASSYAPPKENDNEQFF. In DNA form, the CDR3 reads TGTGCCAGCAGTTACGCCCCCCCCAAAGAGAACGACAATGAGCAGTTCTTC.

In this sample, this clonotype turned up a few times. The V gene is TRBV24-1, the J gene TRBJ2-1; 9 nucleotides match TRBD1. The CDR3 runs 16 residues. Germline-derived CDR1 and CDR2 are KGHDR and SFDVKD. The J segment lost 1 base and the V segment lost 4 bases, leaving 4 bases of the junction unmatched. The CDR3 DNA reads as TGTGCCACCAGTGACGCCGGGACAGGGTCCTACAATGAGCAGTTCTTC. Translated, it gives CATSDAGTGSYNEQFF.

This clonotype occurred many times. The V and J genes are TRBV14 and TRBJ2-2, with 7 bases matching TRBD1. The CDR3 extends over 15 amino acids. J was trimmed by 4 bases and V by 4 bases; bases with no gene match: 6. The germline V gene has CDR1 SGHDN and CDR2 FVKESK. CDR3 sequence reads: CASSLRTGATGELFF. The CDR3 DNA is TGTGCCAGCAGCCTTCGGACAGGAGCCACCGGGGAGCTGTTTTTT.

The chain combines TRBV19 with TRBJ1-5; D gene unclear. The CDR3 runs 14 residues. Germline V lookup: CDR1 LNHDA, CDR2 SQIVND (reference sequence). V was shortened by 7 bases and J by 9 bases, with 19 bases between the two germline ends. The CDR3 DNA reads TGTGCCAGTACCACTTCTAGTGGATTAATGCCCCAGCATTTT. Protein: CASTTSSGLMPQHF. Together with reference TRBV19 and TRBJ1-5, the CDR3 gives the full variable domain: DGGITQSPKYLFRKEGQNVTLSCEQNLNHDAMYWYRQDPGQGLRLIYYSQIVNDFQKGDIAEGYSVSREKKESFPLTVTSAQKNPTAFYLCASTTSSGLMPQHFGDGTRLSIL.

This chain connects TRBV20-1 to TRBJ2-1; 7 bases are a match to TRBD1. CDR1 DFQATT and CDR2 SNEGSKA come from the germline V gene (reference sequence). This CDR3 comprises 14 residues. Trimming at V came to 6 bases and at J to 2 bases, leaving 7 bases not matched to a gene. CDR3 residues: CSALTGPAYNEQFF. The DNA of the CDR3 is TGCAGTGCCCTGACAGGGCCGGCCTACAATGAGCAGTTCTTC.

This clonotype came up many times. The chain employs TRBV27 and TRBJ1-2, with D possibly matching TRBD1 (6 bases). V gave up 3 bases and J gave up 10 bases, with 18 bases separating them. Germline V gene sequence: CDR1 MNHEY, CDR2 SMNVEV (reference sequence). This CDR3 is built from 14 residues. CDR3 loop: CASSFVGYPGVYTF. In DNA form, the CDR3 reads TGTGCCAGCAGTTTCGTTGGATACCCAGGGGTCTACACCTTC.

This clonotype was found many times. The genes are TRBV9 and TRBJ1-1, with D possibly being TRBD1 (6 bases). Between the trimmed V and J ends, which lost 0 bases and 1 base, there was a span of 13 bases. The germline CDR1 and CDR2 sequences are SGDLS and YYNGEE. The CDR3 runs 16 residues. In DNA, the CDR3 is TGTGCCAGCAGCGTAGCGTCAGGGGAATGGAACACTGAAGCTTTCTTT. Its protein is CASSVASGEWNTEAFF.

CDR3 sequence: CASSPVERETQYF. CDR3 sequence (DNA): TGTGCCAGCTCACCGGTCGAACGAGAGACCCAGTACTTC. The chain recombines TRBV18 with TRBJ2-5; D unresolved. V lost 3 bases, J lost 4 bases, and 9 bases lay in between. Per germline, CDR1 KGHSH and CDR2 LQKENI. The CDR3 is 13 amino acids.